The clone carrying this T cell receptor (beta chain) was seen many times. This sample is part of a study of control samples from healthy donors and cancer patients. CDR1 is ENHRY, CDR2 SYGVKD, per germline. There are 14 residues in the CDR3. Trimming took off 4 bases at V and 3 bases at J, with 12 bases between the two ends. TCRdb's table, derived via immunoSEQ multiplex PCR, lists solely in-frame clones and lacks some. The table includes over 200,000 clones, over 75% detected once. The rearrangement joins TRBV10-3 to TRBJ1-1; D possibly corresponds to TRBD1 (5 bases). The clonotype comes from a woman in her sixties or seventies with lung cancer. Sequenced material: PBMCs. The CDR3 loop reads CAISGGGRDTEAFF. CDR3 nucleotides: TGTGCCATCAGTGGCGGGGGACGGGACACTGAAGCTTTCTTT.